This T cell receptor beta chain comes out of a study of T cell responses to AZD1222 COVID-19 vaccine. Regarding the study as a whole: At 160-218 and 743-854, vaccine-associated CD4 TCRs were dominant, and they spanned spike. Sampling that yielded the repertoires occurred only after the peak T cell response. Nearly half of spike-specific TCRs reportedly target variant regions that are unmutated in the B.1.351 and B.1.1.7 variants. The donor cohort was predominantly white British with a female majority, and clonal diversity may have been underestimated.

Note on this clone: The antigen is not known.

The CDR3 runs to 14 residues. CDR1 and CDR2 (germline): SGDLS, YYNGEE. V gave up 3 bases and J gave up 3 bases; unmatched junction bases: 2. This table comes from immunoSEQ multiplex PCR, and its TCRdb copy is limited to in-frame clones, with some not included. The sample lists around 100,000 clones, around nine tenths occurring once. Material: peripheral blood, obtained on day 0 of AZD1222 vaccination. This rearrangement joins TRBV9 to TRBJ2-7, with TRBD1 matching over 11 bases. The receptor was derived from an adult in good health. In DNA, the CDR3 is TGTGCCAGCAGCGGGGACAGGGGGAACTACGAGCAGTACTTC. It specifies CASSGDRGNYEQYF.